This note documents a single TCR beta chain sequence. Its antigen is not known. These data come from a study of T cell responses to AZD1222 COVID-19 vaccine. Study at large: Second-dose schedules of about 4 or about 12 weeks were combined.

This CDR3 has 16 residues. V gave up 5 bases and J gave up 4 bases; unmatched junction bases: 8. The germline V gene has CDR1 LNHDA and CDR2 SQIVND (reference sequence). Study-wide results and limits: Repertoire samples came only from after the peak T cell response. Donors, mostly white British, included more females; clonal diversity was possibly underestimated. A rise in Spike-specific TCR breadth and depth followed two AZD1222 doses.

Data came from immunoSEQ multiplex PCR; TCRdb stores just in-frame clones and leaves some out. The repertoire holds more than 150,000 clones, with around 94% as singletons. The starting material was peripheral blood, obtained on day 0 of AZD1222 vaccination. The receptor's source is an adult in good health. This chain joins TRBV19 and TRBJ2-1; 10 positions agree with TRBD2. This chain's CDR3 is CASSQRGLAVYNEQFF. The DNA for the CDR3 is TGTGCCAGTAGTCAAAGAGGACTAGCGGTATACAATGAGCAGTTCTTC.